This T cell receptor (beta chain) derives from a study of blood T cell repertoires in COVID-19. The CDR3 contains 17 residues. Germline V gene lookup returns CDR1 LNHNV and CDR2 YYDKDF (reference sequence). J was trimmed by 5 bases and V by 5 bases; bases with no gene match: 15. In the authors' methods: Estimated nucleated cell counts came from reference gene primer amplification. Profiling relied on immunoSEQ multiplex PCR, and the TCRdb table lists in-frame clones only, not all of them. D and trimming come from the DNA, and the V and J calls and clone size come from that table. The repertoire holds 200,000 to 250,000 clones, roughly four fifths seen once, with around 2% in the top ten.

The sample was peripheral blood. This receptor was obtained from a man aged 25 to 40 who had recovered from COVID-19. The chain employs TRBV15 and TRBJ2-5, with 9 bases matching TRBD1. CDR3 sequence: CATSETGGEVLRETQYF. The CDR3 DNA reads TGTGCCACCAGCGAAACAGGGGGCGAGGTCCTACGGGAGACCCAGTACTTC.